This entry is about one T cell receptor beta chain. The antigen remains unidentified. The treatment: about 20 received Ad26.COV2.S at low or high dose, single or two shots; about 5 received placebo; per-sample allocation not given. Following the first vaccine or placebo injection, samples were taken on day 63. The CDR3 is 15 amino acids. The trim removed 6 bases at V and 7 bases at J, leaving 11 bases unmatched. Germline CDR1 and CDR2: MNHEY and SMNVEV (reference sequence). TCRdb's table, derived via immunoSEQ multiplex PCR, lists solely in-frame clones and lacks some. This sample has approximately 360,000 clones, with around four fifths found just once. The data belong to a study of Ad26.COV2.S vaccination and SARS-CoV-2 variants. Study overall: Each vaccinee took Ad26.COV2.S intramuscularly, once or twice 56 days apart. Study-wide points: Relative to placebo recipients, vaccine recipients exhibited elevated spike-specific TCR breadth. The TCR-based breadth and depth measures might underestimate overall T cell responses.

The V gene is TRBV27, the J gene TRBJ1-3; 8 bases align to TRBD1. The sequence was collected from a person aged 18 to 59 who received the Ad26.COV2.S COVID-19 vaccine or a placebo. The sequencing used peripheral blood, collected in a trial of Ad26.COV2.S vaccine versus placebo. Written as DNA, the CDR3 is TGTGCCAGCAGGCGCGGACAGGGTTTAGGGAACACCATATATTTT. As protein: CASRRGQGLGNTIYF.